This T cell receptor beta chain came from a study of CD4+ T cells in melanoma. This CDR3 spans 17 amino acids. V was clipped by 5 bases and J by 5 bases; unmatched bases: 16. From germline, CDR1 is MGHRA and CDR2 YSYEKL. General observations from the study: Diverse differentiation states were reported for melanoma neoantigen-specific CD4+ T cells. A reported correlation linked neoantigen-specific CD4+ T cells to CD8+, macrophage and B cell function.

Method: immunoSEQ multiplex PCR; TCRdb's copy keeps in-frame clones and lacks some. The data show approximately 16,000 clones, 62% seen once. As for this clone: Antigen: not known.

This receptor was taken from a human donor with melanoma. The genes are TRBV4-1 and TRBJ1-2; 8 bases agree with TRBD1. Sequenced input: cells from a culture (not recorded whether cultured in vitro). The CDR3 sequence: CASSVAQGAQGRYGYTF. The DNA for the CDR3 is TGCGCCAGCAGCGTTGCCCAGGGGGCGCAAGGCCGGTATGGCTACACCTTC.